The sequence of this T cell receptor beta chain was determined in a study of regulatory T cells in long-lasting Graves disease. Turning to the study itself: For a period under 3 months, newly diagnosed Graves' patients had taken antithyroid drugs.

From germline, CDR1 is GTSNPN and CDR2 SVGIG (reference sequence). The CDR3 runs to 15 residues. Deletions cut 2 bases from V and 0 bases from J, with 10 bases between. The TCR beta library used iRepertoire HTBI primers with Arm-PCR amplification of CDR3. Each CDR3 protein is one row after TCRdb ran MiXCR on the multiplex PCR reads. The table records 200,000 to 250,000 distinct CDR3 sequences, about 19% of them present only once. This clonotype has a handful of counts. Time point noted: newly diagnosed GD, antithyroid drugs for less than 3 months. The TCR library was made from RNA extracted from PBMCs.

The receptor's source is a female donor with Graves disease. The sequences come from peripheral blood mononuclear cells (PBMCs), collected at new diagnosis, from a patient treated with antithyroid drugs. The V call is TRBV30, the J call TRBJ1-4, with D possibly TRBD1 on 6 matching bases. CDR3 coding DNA: TGTGCCTGGAGTCCGGGGGGCGCAACTAATGAAAAACTGTTTTTT. Translated, it gives CAWSPGGATNEKLFF.